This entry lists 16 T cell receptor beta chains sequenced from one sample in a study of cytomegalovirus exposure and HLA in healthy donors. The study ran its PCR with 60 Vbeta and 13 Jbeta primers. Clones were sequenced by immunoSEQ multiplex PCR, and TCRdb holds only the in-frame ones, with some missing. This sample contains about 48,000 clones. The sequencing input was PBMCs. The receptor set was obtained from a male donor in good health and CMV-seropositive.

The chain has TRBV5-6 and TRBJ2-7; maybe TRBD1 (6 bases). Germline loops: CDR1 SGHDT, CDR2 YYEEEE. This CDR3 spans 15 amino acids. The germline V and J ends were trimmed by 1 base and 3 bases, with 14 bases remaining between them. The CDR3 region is CASSLLGRTDYEQYF. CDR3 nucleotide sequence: TGTGCCAGCAGCTTGCTCGGACGGACAGACTACGAGCAGTACTTC.

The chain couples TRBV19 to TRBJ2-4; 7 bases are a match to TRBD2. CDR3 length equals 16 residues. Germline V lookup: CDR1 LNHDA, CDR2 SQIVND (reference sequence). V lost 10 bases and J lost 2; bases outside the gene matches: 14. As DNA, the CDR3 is TGTGCCACCCAACAGCGGGGTGGTCTGTCCAAAAACATTCAGTACTTC. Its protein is CATQQRGGLSKNIQYF. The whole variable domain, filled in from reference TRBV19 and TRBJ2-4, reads DGGITQSPKYLFRKEGQNVTLSCEQNLNHDAMYWYRQDPGQGLRLIYYSQIVNDFQKGDIAEGYSVSREKKESFPLTVTSAQKNPTAFYLCATQQRGGLSKNIQYFGAGTRLSVL.

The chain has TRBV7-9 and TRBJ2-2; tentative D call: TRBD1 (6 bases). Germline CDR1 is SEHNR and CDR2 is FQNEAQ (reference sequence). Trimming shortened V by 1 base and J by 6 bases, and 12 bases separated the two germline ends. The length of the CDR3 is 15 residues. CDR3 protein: CASSLEQGRPGELFF. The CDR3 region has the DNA TGTGCCAGCAGCTTAGAGCAGGGGCGCCCCGGGGAGCTGTTTTTT.

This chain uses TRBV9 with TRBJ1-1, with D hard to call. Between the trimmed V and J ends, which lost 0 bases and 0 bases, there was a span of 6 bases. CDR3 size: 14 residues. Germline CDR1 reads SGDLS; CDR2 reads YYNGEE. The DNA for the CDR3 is TGTGCCAGCAGCGTAGGAACGGTGAACACTGAAGCTTTCTTT. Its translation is CASSVGTVNTEAFF.

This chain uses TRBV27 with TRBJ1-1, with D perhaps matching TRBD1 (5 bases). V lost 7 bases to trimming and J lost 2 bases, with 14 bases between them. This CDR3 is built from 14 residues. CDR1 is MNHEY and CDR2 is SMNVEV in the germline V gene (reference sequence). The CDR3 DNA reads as TGTGCCAGCACCCTATGGGGGGGTAACACTGAAGCTTTCTTT. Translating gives CASTLWGGNTEAFF.

As DNA, the CDR3 is TGTGCCAGCAGCCGGACAGGGTGGAATCAGCCCCAGCATTTT. Its translation is CASSRTGWNQPQHF. V is TRBV7-8 and J is TRBJ1-5; the match to TRBD1 covers 8 bases. Germline V gene data show CDR1 as SGHVS and CDR2 as FQNEAQ. The CDR3 runs to 14 residues. The ends lost 5 bases at V and 4 bases at J; junction bases unmatched: 4.

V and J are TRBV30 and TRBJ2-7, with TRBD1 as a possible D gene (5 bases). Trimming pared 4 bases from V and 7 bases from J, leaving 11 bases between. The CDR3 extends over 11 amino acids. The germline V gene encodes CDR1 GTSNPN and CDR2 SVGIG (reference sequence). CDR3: CAWTQGWEQYF. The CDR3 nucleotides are TGTGCCTGGACCCAGGGATGGGAGCAGTACTTC.

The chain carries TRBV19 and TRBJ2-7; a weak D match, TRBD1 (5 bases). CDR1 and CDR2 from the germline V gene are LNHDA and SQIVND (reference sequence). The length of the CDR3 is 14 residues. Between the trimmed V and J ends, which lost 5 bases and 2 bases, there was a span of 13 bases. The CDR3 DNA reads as TGTGCCAGTAGTTCAGGGTATTTCGCCTACGAGCAGTACTTC. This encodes CASSSGYFAYEQYF.

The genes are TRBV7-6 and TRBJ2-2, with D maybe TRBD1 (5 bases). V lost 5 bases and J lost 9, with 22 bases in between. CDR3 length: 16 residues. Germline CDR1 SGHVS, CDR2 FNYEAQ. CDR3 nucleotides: TGTGCCAGCAGCCTAAGGCTGGGGCAGACAACCAGGGAGCTGTTTTTT. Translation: CASSLRLGQTTRELFF.

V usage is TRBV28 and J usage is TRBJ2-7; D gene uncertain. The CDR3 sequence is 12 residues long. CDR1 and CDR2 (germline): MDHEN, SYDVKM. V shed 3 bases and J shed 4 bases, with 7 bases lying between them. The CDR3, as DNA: TGTGCCAGCAGTTTCGGGTCTTACGAGCAGTACTTC. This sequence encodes CASSFGSYEQYF. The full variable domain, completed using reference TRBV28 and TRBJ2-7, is DVKVTQSSRYLVKRTGEKVFLECVQDMDHENMFWYRQDPGLGLRLIYFSYDVKMKEKGDIPEGYSVSREKKERFSLILESASTNQTSMYLCASSFGSYEQYFGPGTRLTVT.

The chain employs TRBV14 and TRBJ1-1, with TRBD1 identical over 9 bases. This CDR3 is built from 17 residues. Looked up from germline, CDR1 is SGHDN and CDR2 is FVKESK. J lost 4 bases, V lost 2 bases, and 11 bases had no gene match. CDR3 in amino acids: CASSQIRTGAIGTEAFF. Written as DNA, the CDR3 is TGTGCCAGCAGCCAAATTCGGACAGGGGCAATTGGCACTGAAGCTTTCTTT.

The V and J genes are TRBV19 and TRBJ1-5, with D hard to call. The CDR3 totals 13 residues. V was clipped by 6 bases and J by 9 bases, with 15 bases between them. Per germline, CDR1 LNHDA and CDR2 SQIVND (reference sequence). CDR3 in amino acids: CASRTSPGSPQHF. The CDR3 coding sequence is TGTGCCAGTAGAACTTCGCCGGGGTCGCCCCAGCATTTT.

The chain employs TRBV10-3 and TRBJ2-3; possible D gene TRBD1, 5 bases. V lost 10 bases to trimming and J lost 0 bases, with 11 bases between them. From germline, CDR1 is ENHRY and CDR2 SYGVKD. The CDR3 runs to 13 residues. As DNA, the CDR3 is TGTGCCACGACAGCAGCTAGCACAGATACGCAGTATTTT. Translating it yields CATTAASTDTQYF.

The CDR3 region is CASSPMTGSLYEQYF. The CDR3 DNA sequence: TGTGCCAGCAGCCCCATGACAGGGAGTTTATACGAGCAGTACTTC. The rearrangement links TRBV7-2 to TRBJ2-7, with 7 bases that match TRBD1. The CDR3 covers 15 residues. Germline lookup yields CDR1 SGHTA and CDR2 FQGNSA. The ends lost 5 bases at V and 4 bases at J; junction bases unmatched: 11.

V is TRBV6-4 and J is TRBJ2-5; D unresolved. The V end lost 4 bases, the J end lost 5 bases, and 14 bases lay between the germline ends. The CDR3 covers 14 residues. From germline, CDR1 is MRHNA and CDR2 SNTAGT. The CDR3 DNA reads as TGTGCCAGCAGTGTCAACTACCCCCCTGAGACCCAGTACTTC. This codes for CASSVNYPPETQYF.

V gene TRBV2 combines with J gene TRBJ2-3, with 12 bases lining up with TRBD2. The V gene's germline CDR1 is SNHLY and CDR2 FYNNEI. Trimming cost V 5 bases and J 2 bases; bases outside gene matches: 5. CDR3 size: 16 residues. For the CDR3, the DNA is TGTGCCAGCAGTCAGGGACTAGCGGGCCCCACAGATACGCAGTATTTT. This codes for CASSQGLAGPTDTQYF. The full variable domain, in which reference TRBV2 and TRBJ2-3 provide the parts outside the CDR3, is EPEVTQTPSHQVTQMGQEVILRCVPISNHLYFYWYRQILGQKVEFLVSFYNNEISEKSEIFDDQFSVERPDGSNFTLKIRSTKLEDSAMYFCASSQGLAGPTDTQYFGPGTRLTVL.